These T cell receptor beta chains were read from a single sample in a study of shared clonotypes between healthy human individuals. Assay used: immunoSEQ multiplex PCR; TCRdb lists only in-frame clones, some missing. The sample yields roughly 1.4 million clones, 98% seen once. Input material: naive CD4+ T cells sorted from blood. All receptors come from a young man in good health. CDR3s include the opening cysteine and the closing phenylalanine or tryptophan. The order of the fields is V gene, J gene, CDR3 protein.

TRBV7-3	TRBJ2-3	CASSSSGTSTDTQYF
TRBV18	TRBJ1-2	CASSPPGTDYGYTF
TRBV19	TRBJ2-7	CASSTTWTGRYEQYF
TRBV7-9	TRBJ1-3	CASSMGGPTGNTIYF
TRBV6-5	TRBJ2-7	CASSLASHSYEQYF
TRBV30	TRBJ2-7	CAWSVGTVYEQYF
TRBV7-9	TRBJ1-1	CASSATVNTEAFF
TRBV28	TRBJ2-5	CASSFITGITGETQYF
TRBV9	TRBJ2-5	CASSPHGLETQYF
TRBV28	TRBJ1-5	CASTDRAPAVQPQHF
TRBV25-1	TRBJ2-7	CASSDRRGRGSSVQYF
TRBV15	TRBJ1-4	CATSSSSSGGEKLFF
TRBV28	TRBJ1-1	CASRLQNTEAFF
TRBV27	TRBJ2-7	CASSLKGQGAGEQYF
TRBV14	TRBJ1-1	CASSQVQGSTEAFF
TRBV11-3	TRBJ2-1	CASSGTSGGNEQFF
TRBV25-1	TRBJ2-1	CASSGQGGLNEQFF